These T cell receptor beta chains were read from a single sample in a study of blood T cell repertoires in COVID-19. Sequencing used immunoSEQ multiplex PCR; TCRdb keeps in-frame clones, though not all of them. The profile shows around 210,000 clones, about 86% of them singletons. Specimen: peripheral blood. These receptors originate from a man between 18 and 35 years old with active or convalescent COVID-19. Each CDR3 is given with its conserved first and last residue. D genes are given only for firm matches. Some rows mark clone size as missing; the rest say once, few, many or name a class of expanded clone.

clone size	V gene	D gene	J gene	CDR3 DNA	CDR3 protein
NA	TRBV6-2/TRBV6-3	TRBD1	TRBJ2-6	TGTGCCAGCAGTTCCATTAGGACAGGGACGAGCTCTGGGGCCAACGTCCTGACTTTC	CASSSIRTGTSSGANVLTF
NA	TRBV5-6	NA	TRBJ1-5	TGTGCCAGCAGCTTCCAGGATCAGCCCCAGCATTTT	CASSFQDQPQHF
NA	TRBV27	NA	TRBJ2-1	TGTGCCAGCAGTTTCTTGGGGGGTGGCTACTCCTACAATGAGCAGTTCTTC	CASSFLGGGYSYNEQFF
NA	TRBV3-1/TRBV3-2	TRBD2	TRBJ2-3	TGTGCCAGCAGAGCGGGAGTCACAGATACGCAGTATTTT	CASRAGVTDTQYF
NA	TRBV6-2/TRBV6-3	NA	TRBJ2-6	TGTGCCAGCAGCCGAGGAATCTCTGGGGCCAACGTCCTGACTTTC	CASSRGISGANVLTF
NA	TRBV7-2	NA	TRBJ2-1	TGTGCCAGCAGCGTACCCCCCGGGAGTACCTCCAATGAGCAGTTCTTC	CASSVPPGSTSNEQFF
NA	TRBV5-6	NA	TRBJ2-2	TGTGCCAGCAGCTTGCCGATAACCCCAGGCGCCGGGGAGCTGTTTTTT	CASSLPITPGAGELFF
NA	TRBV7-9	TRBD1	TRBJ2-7	TGTGCCAGCAGCCCCGGGACAGGGGACTACTACGAGCAGTACTTC	CASSPGTGDYYEQYF
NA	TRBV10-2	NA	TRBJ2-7	TGCGCCAGCAGGGATAAGACAGGAGAACCCTACGAGCAGTACTTC	CASRDKTGEPYEQYF
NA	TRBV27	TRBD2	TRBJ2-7	TGTGCCAGCAGCCCCCGGGGAGGGAACGAGCAGTACTTC	CASSPRGGNEQYF
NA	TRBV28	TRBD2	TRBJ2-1	TGTGCCAGCAGGAAAAGGACTAGCGGGAGGGTATACAATGAGCAGTTCTTC	CASRKRTSGRVYNEQFF
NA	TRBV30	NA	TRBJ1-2	TGTGCCTGGAGAGAAGGGCGACAGACTGGCTACACCTTC	CAWREGRQTGYTF
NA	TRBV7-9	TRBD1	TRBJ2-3	TGTGCCAGCAGCTTAGAGACAGGGATGGTAGATACGCAGTATTTT	CASSLETGMVDTQYF
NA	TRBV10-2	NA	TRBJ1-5	TGCGCCAGCAGTGCTACAGGAGGGCGAGGGAATCAGCCCCAGCATTTT	CASSATGGRGNQPQHF
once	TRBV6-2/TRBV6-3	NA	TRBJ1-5	TGTGCCAGCAGTTACGGGGGGGGAGGCGGCAATCAGCCCCAGCATTTT	CASSYGGGGGNQPQHF